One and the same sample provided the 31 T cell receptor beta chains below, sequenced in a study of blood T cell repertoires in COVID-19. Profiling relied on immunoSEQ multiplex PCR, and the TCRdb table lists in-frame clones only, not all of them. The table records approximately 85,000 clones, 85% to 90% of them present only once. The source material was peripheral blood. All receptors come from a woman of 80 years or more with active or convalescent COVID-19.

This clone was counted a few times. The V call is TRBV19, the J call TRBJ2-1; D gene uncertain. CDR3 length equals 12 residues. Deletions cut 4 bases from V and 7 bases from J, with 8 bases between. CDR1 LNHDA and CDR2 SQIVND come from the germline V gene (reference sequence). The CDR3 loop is CASSNQYNEQFF. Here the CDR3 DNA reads TGTGCCAGTAGTAACCAGTATAATGAGCAGTTCTTC.

The CDR3 region is CASRRNRGNTEAFF. The CDR3 DNA reads as TGTGCCAGTAGGAGAAACAGGGGGAACACTGAAGCTTTCTTT. This chain uses TRBV19 with TRBJ1-1; TRBD1 matches at 7 bases. From germline, CDR1 is LNHDA and CDR2 SQIVND (reference sequence). The CDR3 loop spans 14 amino acids. Germline trimming cut 6 bases from V and 1 base from J; bases unmatched to any gene: 5.

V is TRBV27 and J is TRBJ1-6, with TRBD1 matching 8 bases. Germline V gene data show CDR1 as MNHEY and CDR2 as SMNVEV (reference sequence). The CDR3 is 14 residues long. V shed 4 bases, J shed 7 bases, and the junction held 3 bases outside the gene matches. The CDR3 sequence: CASSSRDRNSPLHF. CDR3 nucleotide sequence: TGTGCCAGCAGTTCCCGGGACAGGAATTCACCCCTCCACTTT.

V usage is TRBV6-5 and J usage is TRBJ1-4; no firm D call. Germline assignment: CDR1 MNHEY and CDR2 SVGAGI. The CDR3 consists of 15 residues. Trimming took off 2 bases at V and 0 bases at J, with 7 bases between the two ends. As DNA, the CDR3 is TGTGCCAGCAGTTACGGTACTGCAACTAATGAAAAACTGTTTTTT. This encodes CASSYGTATNEKLFF.

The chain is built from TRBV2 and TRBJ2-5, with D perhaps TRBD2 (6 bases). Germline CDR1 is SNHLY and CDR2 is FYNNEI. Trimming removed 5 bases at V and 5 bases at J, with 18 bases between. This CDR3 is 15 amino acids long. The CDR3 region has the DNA TGTGCCAGCAGTCAAGACAGATCCCGGGGGGAGACCCAGTACTTC. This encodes CASSQDRSRGETQYF.

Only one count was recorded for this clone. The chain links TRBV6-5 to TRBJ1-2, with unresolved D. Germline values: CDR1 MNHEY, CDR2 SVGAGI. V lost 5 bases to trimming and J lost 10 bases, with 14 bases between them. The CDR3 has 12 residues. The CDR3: CASSNQASSYTF. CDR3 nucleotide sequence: TGTGCCAGCAGTAATCAGGCGTCCTCCTACACCTTC.

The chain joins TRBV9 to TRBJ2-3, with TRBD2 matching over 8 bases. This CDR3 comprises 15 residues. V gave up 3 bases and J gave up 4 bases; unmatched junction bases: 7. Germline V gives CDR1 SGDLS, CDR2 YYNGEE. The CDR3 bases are TGTGCCAGCAGCGAGGCGGGGGGCTGGGCAGATACGCAGTATTTT. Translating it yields CASSEAGGWADTQYF.

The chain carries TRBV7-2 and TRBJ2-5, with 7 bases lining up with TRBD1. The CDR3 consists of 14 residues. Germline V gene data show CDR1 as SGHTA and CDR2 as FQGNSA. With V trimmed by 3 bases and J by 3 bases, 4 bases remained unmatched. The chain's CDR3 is CASSFNRGKETQYF. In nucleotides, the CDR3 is TGTGCCAGCAGCTTTAACAGGGGTAAAGAGACCCAGTACTTC.

The DNA of the CDR3 is TGTGCCAGCAGTTTAATGGAGATGGATACGCAGTATTTT. It translates to CASSLMEMDTQYF. V gene TRBV12-3 or TRBV12-4 combines with J gene TRBJ2-3; D not certain. Trimming took 2 bases from V and 6 from J, leaving 9 bases between them. CDR3 size: 13 residues.

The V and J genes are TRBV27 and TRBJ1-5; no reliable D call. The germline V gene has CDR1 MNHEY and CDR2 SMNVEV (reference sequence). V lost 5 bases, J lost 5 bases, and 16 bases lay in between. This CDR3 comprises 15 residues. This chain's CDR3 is CASSPRGGRDQPQHF. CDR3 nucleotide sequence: TGTGCCAGCAGTCCCCGGGGAGGTAGGGATCAGCCCCAGCATTTT.

This CDR3 is CATSRDLVTGELFF. The CDR3 bases are TGTGCCACCAGCAGAGATTTAGTTACCGGGGAGCTGTTTTTT. This chain uses TRBV15 with TRBJ2-2; no reliable D call. CDR1 and CDR2 from the germline V gene are LNHNV and YYDKDF (reference sequence). V was trimmed by 0 bases and J by 5 bases, leaving 7 bases between them. CDR3 length: 14 residues.

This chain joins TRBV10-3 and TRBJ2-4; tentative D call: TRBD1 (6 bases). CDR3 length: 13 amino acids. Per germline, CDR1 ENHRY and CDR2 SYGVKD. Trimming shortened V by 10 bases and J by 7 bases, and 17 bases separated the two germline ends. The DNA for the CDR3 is TGTGCCACATTGGCACAGGGTGGGAACATTCAGTACTTC. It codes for CATLAQGGNIQYF.

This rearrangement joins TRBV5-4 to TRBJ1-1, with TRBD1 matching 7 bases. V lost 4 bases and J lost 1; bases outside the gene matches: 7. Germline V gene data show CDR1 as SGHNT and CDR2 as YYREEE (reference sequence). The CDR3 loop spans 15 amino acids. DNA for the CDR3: TGTGCCAGCAGCCTTGGATCAGGGGGGAACACTGAAGCTTTCTTT. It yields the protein CASSLGSGGNTEAFF.

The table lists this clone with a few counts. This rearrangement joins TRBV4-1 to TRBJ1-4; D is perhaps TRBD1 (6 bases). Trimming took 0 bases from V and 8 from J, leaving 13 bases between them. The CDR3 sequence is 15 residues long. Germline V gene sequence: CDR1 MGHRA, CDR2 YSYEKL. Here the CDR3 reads CASSQERGLGEKLFF. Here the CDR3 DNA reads TGCGCCAGCAGCCAAGAAAGGGGGTTAGGGGAAAAACTGTTTTTT.

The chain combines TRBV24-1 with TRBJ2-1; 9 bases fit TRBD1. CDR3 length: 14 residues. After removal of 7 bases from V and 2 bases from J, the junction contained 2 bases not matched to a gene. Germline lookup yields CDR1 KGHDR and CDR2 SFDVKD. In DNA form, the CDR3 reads TGTGCCACCAGAGGGACAGGGCCCTACAATGAGCAGTTCTTC. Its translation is CATRGTGPYNEQFF.

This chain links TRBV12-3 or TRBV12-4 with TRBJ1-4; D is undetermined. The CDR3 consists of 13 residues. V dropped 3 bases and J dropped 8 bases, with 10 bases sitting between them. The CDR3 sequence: CASSLSGVEKLFF. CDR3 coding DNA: TGTGCCAGCAGTTTGAGCGGTGTGGAAAAACTGTTTTTT.

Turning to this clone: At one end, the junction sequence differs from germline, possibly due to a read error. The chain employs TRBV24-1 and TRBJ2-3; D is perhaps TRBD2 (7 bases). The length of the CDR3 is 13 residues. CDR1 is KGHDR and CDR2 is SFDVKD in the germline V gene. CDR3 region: CATSGGGTDTQYF. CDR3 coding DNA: TGTGCCACCAGTGGGGGGGGCACCGATACGCAGTATTTT.

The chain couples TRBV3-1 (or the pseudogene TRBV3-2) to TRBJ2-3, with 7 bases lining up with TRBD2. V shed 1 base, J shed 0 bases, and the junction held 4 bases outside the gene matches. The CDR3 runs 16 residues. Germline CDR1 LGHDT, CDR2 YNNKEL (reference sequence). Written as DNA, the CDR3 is TGTGCCAGCAGCCAAGGTCTAGCGGCTAGCACAGATACGCAGTATTTT. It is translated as CASSQGLAASTDTQYF.

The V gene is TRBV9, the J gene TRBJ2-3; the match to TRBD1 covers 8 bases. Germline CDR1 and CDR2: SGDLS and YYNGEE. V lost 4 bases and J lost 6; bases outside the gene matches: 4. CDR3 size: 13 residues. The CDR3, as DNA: TGTGCCAGCAGCCACCGGACAGGGGATACGCAGTATTTT. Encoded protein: CASSHRTGDTQYF.

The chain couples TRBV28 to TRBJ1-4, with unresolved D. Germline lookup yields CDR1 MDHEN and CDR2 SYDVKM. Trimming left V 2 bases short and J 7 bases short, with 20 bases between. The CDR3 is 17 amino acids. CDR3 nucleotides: TGTGCCAGCAGTTTAGGTGGTGCAGCGGGGTTGGGTGAAAAACTGTTTTTT. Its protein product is CASSLGGAAGLGEKLFF. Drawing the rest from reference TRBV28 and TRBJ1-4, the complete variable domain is DVKVTQSSRYLVKRTGEKVFLECVQDMDHENMFWYRQDPGLGLRLIYFSYDVKMKEKGDIPEGYSVSREKKERFSLILESASTNQTSMYLCASSLGGAAGLGEKLFFGSGTQLSVL.

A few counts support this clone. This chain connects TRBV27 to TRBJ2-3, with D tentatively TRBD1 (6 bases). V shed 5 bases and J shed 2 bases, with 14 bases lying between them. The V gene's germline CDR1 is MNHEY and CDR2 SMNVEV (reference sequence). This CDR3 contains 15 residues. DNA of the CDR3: TGTGCCAGCAGTCGACCAGGGGCCGTCACAGATACGCAGTATTTT. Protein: CASSRPGAVTDTQYF.

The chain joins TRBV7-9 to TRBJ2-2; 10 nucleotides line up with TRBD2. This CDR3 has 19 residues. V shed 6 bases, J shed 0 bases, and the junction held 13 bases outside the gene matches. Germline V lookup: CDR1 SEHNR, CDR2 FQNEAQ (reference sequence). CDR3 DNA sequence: TGTGCCAGCAGTCCCGGGATTAGCGGGAGGCGCGCGAACACCGGGGAGCTGTTTTTT. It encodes CASSPGISGRRANTGELFF.

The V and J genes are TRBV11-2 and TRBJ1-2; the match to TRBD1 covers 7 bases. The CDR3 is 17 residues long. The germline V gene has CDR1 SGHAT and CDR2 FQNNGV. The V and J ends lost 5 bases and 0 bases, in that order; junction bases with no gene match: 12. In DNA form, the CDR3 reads TGTGCCAGCAGCAAACCGGGACAGTTACCTTCTAACTATGGCTACACCTTC. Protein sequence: CASSKPGQLPSNYGYTF.

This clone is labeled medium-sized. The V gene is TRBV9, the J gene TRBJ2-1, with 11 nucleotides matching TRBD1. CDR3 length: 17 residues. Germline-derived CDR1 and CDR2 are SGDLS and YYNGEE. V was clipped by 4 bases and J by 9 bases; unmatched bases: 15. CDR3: CASSPHYGQGALSEQFF. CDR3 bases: TGTGCCAGCAGCCCCCATTATGGACAGGGGGCGCTTAGTGAGCAGTTCTTC. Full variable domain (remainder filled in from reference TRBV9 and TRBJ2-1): DSGVTQTPKHLITATGQRVTLRCSPRSGDLSVYWYQQSLDQGLQFLIQYYNGEERAKGNILERFSAQQFPDLHSELNLSSLELGDSALYFCASSPHYGQGALSEQFFGPGTRLTVL.

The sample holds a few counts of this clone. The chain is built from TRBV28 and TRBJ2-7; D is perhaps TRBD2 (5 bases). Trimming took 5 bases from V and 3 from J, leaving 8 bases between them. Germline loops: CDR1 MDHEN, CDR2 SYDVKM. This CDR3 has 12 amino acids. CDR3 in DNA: TGTGCCAGCAGTGGACGGGGCTACGAGCAGTACTTC. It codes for CASSGRGYEQYF.

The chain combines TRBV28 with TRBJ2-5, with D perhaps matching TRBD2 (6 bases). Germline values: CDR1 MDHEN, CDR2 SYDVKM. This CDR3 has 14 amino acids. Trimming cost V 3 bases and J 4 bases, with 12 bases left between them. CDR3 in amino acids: CASSLRGYGETQYF. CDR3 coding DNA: TGTGCCAGCAGTTTGCGGGGCTATGGAGAGACCCAGTACTTC.

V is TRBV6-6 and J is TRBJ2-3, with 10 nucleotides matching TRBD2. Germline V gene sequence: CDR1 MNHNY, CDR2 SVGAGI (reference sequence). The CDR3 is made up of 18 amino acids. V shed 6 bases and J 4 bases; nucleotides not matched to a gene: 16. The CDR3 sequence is CASSRTSGTSPGADTQYF. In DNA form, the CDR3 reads TGTGCCAGCAGCCGAACTAGCGGGACCTCTCCGGGCGCAGATACGCAGTATTTT.

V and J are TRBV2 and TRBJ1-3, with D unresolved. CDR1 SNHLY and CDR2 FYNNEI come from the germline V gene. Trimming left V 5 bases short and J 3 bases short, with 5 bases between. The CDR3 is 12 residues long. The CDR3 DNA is TGTGCCAGCAGTTTGTATGGAAACACCATATATTTT. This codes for CASSLYGNTIYF.

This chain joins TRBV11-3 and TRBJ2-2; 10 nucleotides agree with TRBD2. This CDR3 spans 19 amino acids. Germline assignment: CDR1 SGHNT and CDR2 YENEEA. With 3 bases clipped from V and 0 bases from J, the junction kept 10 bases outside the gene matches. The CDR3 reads CASSFPSGSFSANTGELFF. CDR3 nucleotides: TGTGCCAGCAGCTTCCCTAGCGGGAGTTTCAGCGCGAACACCGGGGAGCTGTTTTTT.

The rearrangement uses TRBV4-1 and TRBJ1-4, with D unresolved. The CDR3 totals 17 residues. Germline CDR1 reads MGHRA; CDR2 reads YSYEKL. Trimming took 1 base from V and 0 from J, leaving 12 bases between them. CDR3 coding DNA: TGCGCCAGCAGCCAAGCCGGCGGCCATGCAACTAATGAAAAACTGTTTTTT. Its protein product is CASSQAGGHATNEKLFF.

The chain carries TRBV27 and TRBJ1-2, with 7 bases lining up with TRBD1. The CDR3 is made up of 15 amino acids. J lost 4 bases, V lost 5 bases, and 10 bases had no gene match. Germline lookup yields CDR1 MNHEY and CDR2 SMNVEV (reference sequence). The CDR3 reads CASSETDRSSYGYTF. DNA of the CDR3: TGTGCCAGCAGTGAAACGGACAGGAGTAGCTATGGCTACACCTTC.